The sequence of this T cell receptor (beta chain) was determined in a study of blood T cell repertoires in COVID-19. Assay used: immunoSEQ multiplex PCR; TCRdb lists only in-frame clones, some missing. The sample includes 250,000 to 350,000 clones, about 88% of them seen just once. Germline CDR1 reads KGHSH; CDR2 reads LQKENI. Trimming removed 3 bases from V and 5 bases from J; junction bases left unmatched: 0. The CDR3 contains 13 residues. As to this clone: The sample carries other DNA sequences with the same CDR3.

The age range of participants was about 18 to 90 years, with residence in fewer than 25 US areas. Participants' reported clinical history set cohort assignment. This receptor was identified in a woman aged 45 to 65 who had recovered from COVID-19. This chain joins TRBV18 and TRBJ1-5; 8 bases line up with TRBD1. The specimen sequenced was PBMCs or T cells enriched from blood (not recorded which). CDR3 in amino acids: CASSPDRDQPQHF. CDR3 DNA: TGTGCCAGCTCACCGGACAGGGATCAGCCCCAGCATTTT.